The 14 T cell receptor beta chains in this list originate from one sample, sequenced in a study of T-cell memory formation after mild COVID-19. TCRdb re-analysed the 5' RACE reads in MiXCR, keeping a single row per CDR3 protein. The sample lists 65,000 to 95,000 distinct CDR3 sequences, around 13% occurring once. The sequenced sample was PBMCs or a T cell subset sorted from them (not recorded which). The receptors were sampled from a young man who had mild COVID-19 (a few samples of this study predate the infection). Cell type and time point are not known.

V gene TRBV11-3 combines with J gene TRBJ2-2, with a tentative D call TRBD1 (6 bases). The CDR3 covers 13 residues. The V end was cut by 4 bases, the J end by 7 bases, with 10 bases between. Germline assignment: CDR1 SGHNT and CDR2 YENEEA. CDR3 region: CASSSRGSGELFF. In DNA form, the CDR3 reads TGTGCCAGCAGCTCCAGGGGAAGCGGGGAGCTGTTTTTT. Full variable domain (rest looked up from reference TRBV11-3 and TRBJ2-2): EAGVVQSPRYKIIEKKQPVAFWCNPISGHNTLYWYLQNLGQGPELLIRYENEEAVDDSQLPKDRFSAERLKGVDSTLKIQPAELGDSAVYLCASSSRGSGELFFGEGSRLTVL.

The chain combines TRBV7-9 with TRBJ1-1; D not resolved. The CDR3 is made up of 13 amino acids. The V and J ends lost 7 bases and 5 bases respectively, with 14 bases between them. CDR1 and CDR2 (germline): SEHNR, FQNEAQ (reference sequence). Here the CDR3 DNA reads TGTGCCAGCACCCCAGTACCAAGGACTGAAGCTTTCTTT. Its protein is CASTPVPRTEAFF.

CDR3 protein: CSVWDMSYEQYV. The CDR3 nucleotides read TGCAGCGTTTGGGACATGTCCTACGAGCAGTACGTC. V and J are TRBV29-1 and TRBJ2-7; D perhaps matches TRBD1 (6 bases). The length of the CDR3 is 12 residues. CDR1 and CDR2 (germline): SQVTM, ANQGSEA. V lost 5 bases and J lost 1, with 9 bases in between.

V and J are TRBV5-5 and TRBJ2-7; 7 bases align to TRBD2. CDR3 length: 16 amino acids. Germline loops: CDR1 SGHKS, CDR2 YYEKEE (reference sequence). The junction had 10 bases not matched to a gene; V was cut back by 3 bases and J by 1 base. CDR3 bases: TGTGCCAGCAGCTCCCGCGGGGGAGGGATATCCTACGAGCAGTACGTC. Protein: CASSSRGGGISYEQYV.

This clonotype was counted a few times. The chain recombines TRBV4-3 with TRBJ1-6, with D unresolved. The germline CDR1 and CDR2 sequences are LGHNA and YSLEER. Trimming pared 0 bases from V and 7 bases from J, leaving 10 bases between. This CDR3 has 15 residues. CDR3 DNA: TGCGCCAGCAGCCAAGATTTGGCGGGGAATTCACCCCTCCACTTT. Its protein product is CASSQDLAGNSPLHF.

This clonotype has only a few counts. The rearrangement uses TRBV18 and TRBJ2-1, with D maybe TRBD2 (6 bases). Germline V gives CDR1 KGHSH, CDR2 LQKENI. CDR3 length: 15 residues. Trimming pared 3 bases from V and 9 bases from J, leaving 18 bases between. The CDR3 DNA reads as TGTGCCAGCTCACCTCGTTCGGAGGGAGGTGGTGAGCAGTTCTTC. As protein: CASSPRSEGGGEQFF.

This clonotype has more than one count but fewer than ten. The V call is TRBV5-1, the J call TRBJ2-1; 13 bases are a match to TRBD2. V dropped 4 bases and J dropped 2; count of bases not matched to a gene: 6. The CDR3 consists of 17 residues. CDR1 and CDR2 (germline): SGHRS, YFSETQ. The CDR3 DNA follows: TGCGCCAGCAGCGAGGGACTAGCGGGGTTCACCTACAATGAGCAGTTCTTC. Its protein product is CASSEGLAGFTYNEQFF.

Many counts were recorded for this clonotype. This rearrangement joins TRBV20-1 to TRBJ2-7; weak D call: TRBD2 (6 bases). In germline, CDR1 is DFQATT, CDR2 SNEGSKA (reference sequence). With 8 bases removed from V and 6 bases from J, the gap between germline ends came to 17 bases. CDR3 length: 12 residues. The CDR3 sequence: CSPGVALSEQYV. The CDR3 DNA sequence: TGCAGTCCGGGGGTGGCATTAAGCGAGCAGTACGTC.

This sequence joins TRBV29-1 and TRBJ1-4, with 8 positions matching TRBD1. The junction had 15 bases not matched to a gene; V was cut back by 8 bases and J by 1 base. The CDR3 runs 17 residues. Germline loops: CDR1 SQVTM, CDR2 ANQGSEA. For the CDR3, the DNA is TGCAGCCTCACCCCGGACCCCGGACAGGGAACTAATGAAAAACTGTTTTTT. Residues: CSLTPDPGQGTNEKLFF. The full variable domain, rest sourced from reference TRBV29-1 and TRBJ1-4, is SAVISQKPSRDICQRGTSLTIQCQVDSQVTMMFWYRQQPGQSLTLIATANQGSEATYESGFVIDKFPISRPNLTFSTLTVSNMSPEDSSIYLCSLTPDPGQGTNEKLFFGSGTQLSVL.

This clonotype was detected a few times. V gene TRBV4-1 combines with J gene TRBJ1-2, with D unclear. Germline CDR1 and CDR2: MGHRA and YSYEKL. This CDR3 is built from 14 residues. V lost 1 base to trimming and J lost 4 bases, with 10 bases between them. CDR3: CASSQVSRPYGYTF. The DNA of the CDR3 is TGCGCCAGCAGCCAAGTCTCCAGACCCTATGGCTACACCTTC.

The chain combines TRBV7-9 with TRBJ2-6; D not certain. The germline V gene has CDR1 SEHNR and CDR2 FQNEAQ (reference sequence). The CDR3 extends over 15 amino acids. Trimming took off 5 bases at V and 2 bases at J, with 10 bases between the two ends. This CDR3 reads CASSPFPPGANVLTF. The CDR3 nucleotides are TGTGCCAGCAGCCCGTTCCCGCCTGGGGCCAACGTCCTGACTTTC.

This clonotype was observed at least ten times. The chain couples TRBV7-9 to TRBJ2-5, with 7 bases aligning to TRBD2. V lost 4 bases, J lost 5 bases, and 10 bases stayed unmatched. The germline CDR1 and CDR2 sequences are SEHNR and FQNEAQ (reference sequence). The CDR3 runs 15 residues. The DNA of the CDR3 is TGTGCCAGCAGCTCCCCCCGCGGGGGTAAGGAGACCCAGTACTTC. It yields the protein CASSSPRGGKETQYF.

The table lists this clonotype with a few counts. This rearrangement joins TRBV29-1 to TRBJ2-1; no reliable D call. The CDR3 sequence is 16 residues long. CDR1 is SQVTM, CDR2 ANQGSEA, per germline. Trimming took off 0 bases at V and 10 bases at J, with 22 bases between the two ends. The CDR3, as DNA: TGCAGCGTTGAAGACCCCCGGAAGCGAAACAGTCGGGAGCAGTTCTTC. This translates into CSVEDPRKRNSREQFF.

The chain has TRBV19 and TRBJ1-1; D not certain. The V and J ends lost 7 bases and 3 bases respectively, with 18 bases between them. Germline V gene lookup returns CDR1 LNHDA and CDR2 SQIVND (reference sequence). This CDR3 is 15 amino acids long. The CDR3 loop reads CASTEELLGDTEAFF. In nucleotides, the CDR3 is TGTGCCAGTACCGAGGAGTTGTTGGGCGACACTGAAGCTTTCTTT.